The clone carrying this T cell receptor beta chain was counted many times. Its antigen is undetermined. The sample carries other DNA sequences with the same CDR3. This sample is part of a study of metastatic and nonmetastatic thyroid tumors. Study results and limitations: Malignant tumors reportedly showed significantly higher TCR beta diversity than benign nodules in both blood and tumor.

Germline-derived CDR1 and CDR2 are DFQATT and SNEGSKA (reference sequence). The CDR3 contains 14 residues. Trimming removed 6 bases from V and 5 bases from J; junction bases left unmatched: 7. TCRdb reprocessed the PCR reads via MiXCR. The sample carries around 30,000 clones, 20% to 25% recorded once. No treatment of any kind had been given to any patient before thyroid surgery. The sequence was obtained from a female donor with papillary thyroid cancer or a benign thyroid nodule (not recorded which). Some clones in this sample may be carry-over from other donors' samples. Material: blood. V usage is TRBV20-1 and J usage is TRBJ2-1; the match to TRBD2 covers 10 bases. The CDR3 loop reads CSAGTSGTHNEQFF. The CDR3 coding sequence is TGCAGTGCCGGAACTAGCGGGACCCACAATGAGCAGTTCTTC.